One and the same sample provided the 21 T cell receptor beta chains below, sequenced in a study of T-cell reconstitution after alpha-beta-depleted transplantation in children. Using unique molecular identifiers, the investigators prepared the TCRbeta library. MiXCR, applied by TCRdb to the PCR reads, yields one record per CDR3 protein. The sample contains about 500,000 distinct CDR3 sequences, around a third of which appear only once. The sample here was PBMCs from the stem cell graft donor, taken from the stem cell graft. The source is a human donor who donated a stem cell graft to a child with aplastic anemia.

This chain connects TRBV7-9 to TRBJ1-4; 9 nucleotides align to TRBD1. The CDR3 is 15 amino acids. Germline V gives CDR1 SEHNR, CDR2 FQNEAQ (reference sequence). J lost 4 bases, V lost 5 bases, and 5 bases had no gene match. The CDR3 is CASSPGTGYNEKLFF. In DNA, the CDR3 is TGTGCCAGCAGCCCAGGGACAGGGTATAATGAAAAACTGTTTTTT.

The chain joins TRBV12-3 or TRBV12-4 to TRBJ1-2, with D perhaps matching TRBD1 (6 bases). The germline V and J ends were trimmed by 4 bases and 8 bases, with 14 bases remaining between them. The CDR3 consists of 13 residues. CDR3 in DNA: TGTGCCAGCAGTTCCCCGGGGGCGAAGGGCTACACCTTC. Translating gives CASSSPGAKGYTF.

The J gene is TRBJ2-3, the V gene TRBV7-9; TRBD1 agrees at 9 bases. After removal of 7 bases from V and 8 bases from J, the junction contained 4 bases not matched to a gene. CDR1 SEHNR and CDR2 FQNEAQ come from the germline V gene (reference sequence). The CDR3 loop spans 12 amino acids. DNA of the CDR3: TGTGCCAGCAATTTGGGACAGGGTACGCAGTATTTT. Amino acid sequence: CASNLGQGTQYF. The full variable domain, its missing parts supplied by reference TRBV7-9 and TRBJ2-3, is DTGVSQNPRHKITKRGQNVTFRCDPISEHNRLYWYRQTLGQGPEFLTYFQNEAQLEKSRLLSDRFSAERPKGSFSTLEIQRTEQGDSAMYLCASNLGQGTQYFGPGTRLTVL.

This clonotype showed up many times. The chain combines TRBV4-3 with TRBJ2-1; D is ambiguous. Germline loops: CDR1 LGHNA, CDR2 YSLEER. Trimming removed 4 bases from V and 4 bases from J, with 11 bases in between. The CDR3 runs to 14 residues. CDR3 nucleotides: TGCGCCAGCAGCCCACGATCGCAGTACAATGAGCAGTTCTTC. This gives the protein CASSPRSQYNEQFF.

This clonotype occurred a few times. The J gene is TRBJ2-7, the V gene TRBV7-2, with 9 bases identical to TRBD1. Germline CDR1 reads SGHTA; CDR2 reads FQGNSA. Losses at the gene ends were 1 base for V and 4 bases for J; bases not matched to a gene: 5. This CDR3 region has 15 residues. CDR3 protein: CASSLGRQGGYEQYF. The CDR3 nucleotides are TGTGCCAGCAGCTTAGGGAGACAGGGGGGGTACGAGCAGTACTTC.

CDR3 DNA: TGCGCCAGCAGCTCGGCGACAGGGGCCTCCTACAATGAGCAGTTCTTC. Its protein is CASSSATGASYNEQFF. The V call is TRBV5-1, the J call TRBJ2-1; 8 bases fit TRBD1. The CDR3 has 16 residues. Germline CDR1 is SGHRS and CDR2 is YFSETQ. The V gene end was trimmed by 3 bases and the J gene end by 0 bases; junction bases not matched to a gene: 5. Supplemented by reference TRBV5-1 and TRBJ2-1, the full variable domain reads KAGVTQTPRYLIKTRGQQVTLSCSPISGHRSVSWYQQTPGQGLQFLFEYFSETQRNKGNFPGRFSGRQFSNSRSEMNVSTLELGDSALYLCASSSATGASYNEQFFGPGTRLTVL.

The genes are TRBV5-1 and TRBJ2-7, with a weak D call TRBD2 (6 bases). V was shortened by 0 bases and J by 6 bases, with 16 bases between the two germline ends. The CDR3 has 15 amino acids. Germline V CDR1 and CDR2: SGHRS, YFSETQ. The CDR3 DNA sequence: TGCGCCAGCAGCTTGGGGCAGGGTCTGGGAGGCGAGCAGTACGTC. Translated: CASSLGQGLGGEQYV.

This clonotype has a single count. CDR3: CASSGGAGTGGPGELFF. Here the CDR3 DNA reads TGTGCCAGCAGCGGAGGGGCCGGGACAGGGGGCCCCGGGGAGCTGTTTTTT. The chain links TRBV9 to TRBJ2-2; TRBD1 agrees at 12 bases. V gave up 3 bases and J gave up 6 bases; unmatched junction bases: 9. CDR1 and CDR2 from the germline V gene are SGDLS and YYNGEE. The CDR3 is 17 amino acids.

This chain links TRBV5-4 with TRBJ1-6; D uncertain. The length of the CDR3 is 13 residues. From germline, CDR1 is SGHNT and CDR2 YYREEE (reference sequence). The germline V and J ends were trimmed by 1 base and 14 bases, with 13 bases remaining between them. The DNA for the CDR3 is TGTGCCAGCAGCTTGTTCGACCGTCAAACCCTCCACTTT. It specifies CASSLFDRQTLHF.

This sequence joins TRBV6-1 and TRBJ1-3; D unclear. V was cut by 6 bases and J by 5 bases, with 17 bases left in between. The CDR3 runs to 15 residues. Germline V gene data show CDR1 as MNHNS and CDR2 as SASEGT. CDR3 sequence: CASSKLGGIRNTIYF. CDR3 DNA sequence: TGTGCCAGCAGCAAGCTGGGAGGGATACGAAACACCATATATTTT.

The CDR3 DNA follows: TGTGCCAGCAGTCTACCAGGGAGGGAGACCCAGTACTTC. Residues: CASSLPGRETQYF. The chain joins TRBV6-2 or TRBV6-3 to TRBJ2-5, with D tentatively TRBD2 (6 bases). The CDR3 has 13 residues. V lost 5 bases, J lost 5 bases, and 12 bases lay in between. Germline V lookup: CDR1 MNHEY, CDR2 SVGEGT.

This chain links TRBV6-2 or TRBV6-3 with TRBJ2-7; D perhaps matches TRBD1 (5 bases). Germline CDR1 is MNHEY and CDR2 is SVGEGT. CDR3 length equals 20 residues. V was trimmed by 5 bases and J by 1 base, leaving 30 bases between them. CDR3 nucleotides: TGTGCCAGCAGTCCTCGGGTGAGGTTTTTTGGGGCAGGGCTTTCCTACGAGCAGTACTTC. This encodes CASSPRVRFFGAGLSYEQYF.

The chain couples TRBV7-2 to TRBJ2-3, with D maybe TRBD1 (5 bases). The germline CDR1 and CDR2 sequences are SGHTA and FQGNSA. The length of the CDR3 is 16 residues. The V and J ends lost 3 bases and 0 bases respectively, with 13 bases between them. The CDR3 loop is CASSFPGWYSTDTQYF. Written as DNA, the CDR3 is TGTGCCAGCAGCTTTCCAGGGTGGTATAGCACAGATACGCAGTATTTT.

CDR3 DNA: TGTGCCGCGGGGGGCAGGGATAATCAGCCCCAGCATTTT. Amino acid sequence: CAAGGRDNQPQHF. This chain joins TRBV19 and TRBJ1-5; the D gene is possibly TRBD1 (6 bases). Per the germline V gene, CDR1 is LNHDA and CDR2 is SQIVND (reference sequence). The V gene lost 11 bases and the J gene lost 4 bases, with 15 bases spanning the gap. The CDR3 loop spans 13 amino acids.

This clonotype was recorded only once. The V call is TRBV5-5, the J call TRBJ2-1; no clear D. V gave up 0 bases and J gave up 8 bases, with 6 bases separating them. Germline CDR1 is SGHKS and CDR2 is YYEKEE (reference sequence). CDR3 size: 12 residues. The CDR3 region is CASSLVADEQFF. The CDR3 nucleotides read TGTGCCAGCAGCTTGGTCGCGGATGAGCAGTTCTTC.

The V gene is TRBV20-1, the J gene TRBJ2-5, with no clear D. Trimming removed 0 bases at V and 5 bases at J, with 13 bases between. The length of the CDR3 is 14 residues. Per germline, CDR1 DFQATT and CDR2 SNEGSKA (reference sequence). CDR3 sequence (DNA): TGCAGTGCTAGAGATTGGGCTAGGACGGAGACCCAGTACTTC. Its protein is CSARDWARTETQYF.

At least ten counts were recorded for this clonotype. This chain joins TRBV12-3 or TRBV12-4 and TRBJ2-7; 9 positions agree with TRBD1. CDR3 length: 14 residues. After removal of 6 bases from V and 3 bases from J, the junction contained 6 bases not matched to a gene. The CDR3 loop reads CASSGQGNRYEQYF. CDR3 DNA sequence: TGTGCCAGCAGCGGACAGGGGAACCGCTACGAGCAGTACTTC.

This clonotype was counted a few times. CDR3 sequence reads: CSARPGPQETQYF. CDR3 in DNA: TGCAGTGCTAGACCGGGGCCCCAAGAGACCCAGTACTTC. This sequence joins TRBV20-1 and TRBJ2-5; possibly TRBD1 or TRBD2 for D (5 bases each). Trimming took 2 bases from V and 1 from J, leaving 8 bases between them. Germline V CDR1 and CDR2: DFQATT, SNEGSKA (reference sequence). The CDR3 loop spans 13 amino acids.

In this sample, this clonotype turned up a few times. The CDR3 loop reads CASSPLGQEVYGYTF. CDR3 bases: TGTGCCAGCTCACCACTGGGACAGGAGGTATATGGCTACACCTTC. The chain has TRBV18 and TRBJ1-2; 8 positions agree with TRBD1. The CDR3 runs to 15 residues. CDR1 and CDR2 (germline): KGHSH, LQKENI. Germline trimming cut 1 base from V and 5 bases from J; bases unmatched to any gene: 6. The full variable domain, its missing parts supplied by reference TRBV18 and TRBJ1-2, is NAGVMQNPRHLVRRRGQEARLRCSPMKGHSHVYWYRQLPEEGLKFMVYLQKENIIDESGMPKERFSAEFPKEGPSILRIQQVVRGDSAAYFCASSPLGQEVYGYTFGSGTRLTVV.

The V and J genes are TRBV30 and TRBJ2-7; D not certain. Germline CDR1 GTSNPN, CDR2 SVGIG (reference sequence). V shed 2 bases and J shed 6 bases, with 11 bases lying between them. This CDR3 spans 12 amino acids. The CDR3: CAWSKDRIEQYF. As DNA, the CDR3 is TGTGCCTGGAGTAAGGACCGTATCGAGCAGTACTTC.

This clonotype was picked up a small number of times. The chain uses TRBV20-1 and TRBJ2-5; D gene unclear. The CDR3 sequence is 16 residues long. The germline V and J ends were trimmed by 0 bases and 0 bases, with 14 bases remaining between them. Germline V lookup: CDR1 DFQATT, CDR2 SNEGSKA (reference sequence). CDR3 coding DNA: TGCAGTGCTAGAGATTTTAGCTTGGGGTACCAAGAGACCCAGTACTTC. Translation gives CSARDFSLGYQETQYF.